This T cell receptor beta chain was recorded in a study of blood T cell repertoires in COVID-19. The germline CDR1 and CDR2 sequences are SEHNR and FQNEAQ (reference sequence). V shed 5 bases, J shed 5 bases, and the junction held 16 bases outside the gene matches. This CDR3 spans 17 amino acids. Cohorts were determined from participant-reported clinical history. Two negative PCRs, clearance, or symptom resolution had been documented for recovered Cohort 3 donors. This clone was detected only once. Under the authors' procedure: Reference gene primers were amplified, and this amplification served to estimate nucleated cell counts. Assay used: immunoSEQ multiplex PCR; TCRdb lists only in-frame clones, some missing. V, J and clone size were drawn from that table, and D and trimming were deduced from the DNA. The data hold about 330,000 clones, with 86% observed a single time.

This sequence originates from a woman between 18 and 29 years old who had recovered from COVID-19. The sequenced sample consisted of PBMCs or T cells enriched from blood (not recorded which). The rearrangement links TRBV7-9 to TRBJ1-1; 8 bases match TRBD1. The CDR3 sequence is CASSALGMGQADTEAFF. CDR3 bases: TGTGCCAGCAGCGCACTCGGGATGGGACAGGCGGATACTGAAGCTTTCTTT.